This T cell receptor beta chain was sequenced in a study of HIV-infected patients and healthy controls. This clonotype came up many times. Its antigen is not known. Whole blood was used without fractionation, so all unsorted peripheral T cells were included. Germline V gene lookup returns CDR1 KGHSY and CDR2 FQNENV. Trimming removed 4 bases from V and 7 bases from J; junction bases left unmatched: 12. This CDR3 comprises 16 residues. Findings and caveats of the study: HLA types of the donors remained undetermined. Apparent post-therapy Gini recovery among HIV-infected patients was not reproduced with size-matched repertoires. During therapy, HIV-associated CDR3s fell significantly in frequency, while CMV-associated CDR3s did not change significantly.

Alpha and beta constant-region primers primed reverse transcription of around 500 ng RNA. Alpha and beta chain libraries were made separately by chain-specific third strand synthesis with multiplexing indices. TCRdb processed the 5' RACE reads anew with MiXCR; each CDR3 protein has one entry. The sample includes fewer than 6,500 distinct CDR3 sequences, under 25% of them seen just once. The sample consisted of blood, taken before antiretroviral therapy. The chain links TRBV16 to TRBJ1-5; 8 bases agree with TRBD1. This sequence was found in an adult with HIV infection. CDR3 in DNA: TGTGCCAGCAGCCTGATTGAGGGACAGGCCCAACAGCCCCAGCATTTT. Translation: CASSLIEGQAQQPQHF.